These T cell receptor beta chains were read from a single sample in a study of PD-1 blockade in classical Hodgkin lymphoma. The method was immunoSEQ multiplex PCR; TCRdb's version includes in-frame clones alone and lacks a portion of them. The sample lists some 19,000 clones, over 70% occurring once. This specimen was peripheral blood mononuclear cells (PBMCs), taken before the fourth cycle of nivolumab. Every receptor here comes from a human donor with classical Hodgkin lymphoma. Each CDR3 is given with its conserved first and last residue. Fields, in order: D gene, V gene, clone size, CDR3 length, J gene, CDR3 protein, CDR3 DNA. The D gene is left open where the match is weak. Where a row states a size, it is once, few, many or the class of an expanded clone; other rows omit it.

>-|TRBV7-9|few|15|TRBJ1-5
CASSLGAADNQPQHF
TGTGCCAGCAGCTTAGGGGCCGCGGACAATCAGCCCCAGCATTTT
>-|TRBV6-1|-|15|TRBJ1-4
CASTTRAGTNEKLFF
TGTGCCAGCACAACAAGGGCTGGGACTAATGAAAAACTGTTTTTT
>-|TRBV19|-|13|TRBJ1-1
CASSARRNTEAFF
TGTGCCAGTAGTGCCAGGAGGAACACTGAAGCTTTCTTT
>TRBD1|TRBV6-1|-|14|TRBJ1-2
CASSEKGGSYGYTF
TGTGCCAGCAGTGAAAAAGGGGGCTCGTATGGCTACACCTTC
>-|TRBV13|-|17|TRBJ2-2
CASSLGGTGLNTGELFF
TGTGCCAGCAGCTTAGGGGGGACGGGATTGAACACCGGGGAGCTGTTTTTT
>-|TRBV5-1|-|13|TRBJ2-7
CASSWDIYYEQYF
TGCGCCAGCAGCTGGGACATTTACTACGAGCAGTACTTC
>-|TRBV10-3|-|14|TRBJ1-5
CAINNNQGSEPQHF
TGTGCCATCAACAACAACCAGGGGAGTGAGCCCCAGCATTTT
>-|TRBV11-1|-|14|TRBJ2-2
CASKDTQNTGELFF
TGTGCCAGCAAAGACACCCAGAACACCGGGGAGCTGTTTTTT
>TRBD1|TRBV19|once|14|TRBJ2-2
CASSAGQGPGELFF
TGTGCCAGTAGTGCCGGACAGGGCCCCGGGGAGCTGTTTTTT
>-|TRBV19|once|15|TRBJ1-3
CASSIGTVSGNTIYF
TGTGCCAGTAGTATAGGGACAGTCTCTGGAAACACCATATATTTT
>-|TRBV21-1|-|17|TRBJ2-5
CASSNLPGTVPQVTQYF
TGTGCCAGCAGCAATTTGCCCGGGACAGTCCCGCAAGTGACCCAGTACTTC
>TRBD1|TRBV25-1|-|15|TRBJ2-5
CASSEQGTAQETQYF
TGTGCCAGCAGTGAACAAGGGACAGCCCAAGAGACCCAGTACTTC
>-|TRBV6-6|-|16|TRBJ2-3
CASSYLAVPSTDTQYF
TGTGCCAGCAGTTATTTAGCGGTACCTAGCACAGATACGCAGTATTTT
>TRBD1|TRBV19|-|15|TRBJ2-3
CASSILTGAPDTQYF
TGTGCCAGTAGTATCTTGACAGGGGCCCCAGATACGCAGTATTTT
>-|TRBV5-1|-|15|TRBJ2-1
CASSLVASEGNEQFF
TGCGCCAGCAGCTTGGTTGCTAGCGAGGGCAATGAGCAGTTCTTC
>TRBD2|TRBV18|-|17|TRBJ2-7
CASSLGLAGGGGYEQYF
TGTGCCAGCTCACTCGGACTAGCGGGAGGAGGTGGCTACGAGCAGTACTTC
>TRBD1|TRBV5-1|-|16|TRBJ1-3
CASSLGTGGAGNTIYF
TGCGCCAGCAGCTTGGGGACAGGTGGGGCTGGAAACACCATATATTTT
>-|TRBV9|-|14|TRBJ1-4
CASSPTATNEKLFF
TGTGCCAGCAGCCCCACCGCAACTAATGAAAAACTGTTTTTT
>-|TRBV4-1|-|17|TRBJ2-1
CASSQDRPGWSRDHQFF
TGCGCCAGCAGCCAAGATCGGCCGGGGTGGAGCCGGGACCATCAGTTCTTC
>-|TRBV6-1|few|12|TRBJ2-7
CASRSRIYEQYF
TGTGCCAGCAGGTCAAGGATTTACGAGCAGTACTTC
>-|TRBV27|few|12|TRBJ2-2
CAIRAENGELFF
TGTGCCATTAGGGCAGAGAACGGGGAGCTGTTTTTT
>TRBD1|TRBV27|-|16|TRBJ1-5
CASSSWGGQVNQPQHF
TGTGCCAGCAGTTCATGGGGAGGACAGGTCAATCAGCCCCAGCATTTT
>-|TRBV7-2|-|15|TRBJ1-5
CASSYSGFGNQPQHF
TGTGCCAGCAGCTACTCAGGGTTCGGCAATCAGCCCCAGCATTTT
>-|TRBV18|-|16|TRBJ2-3
CASSPFGGRFSDTQYF
TGTGCCAGCTCACCATTCGGGGGGCGCTTCAGTGATACGCAGTATTTT
>-|TRBV7-8|-|13|TRBJ1-4
CASSLQGTEKLFF
TGTGCCAGCAGTCTACAGGGTACCGAAAAACTGTTTTTT
>-|TRBV7-8|-|15|TRBJ2-7
CASSPLGQGRGEQYF
TGTGCCAGCAGCCCCCTCGGGCAGGGACGCGGGGAGCAGTACTTC
>TRBD1|TRBV28|-|15|TRBJ2-5
CASSFETGRAYTQYF
TGTGCCAGCAGTTTCGAGACAGGGAGAGCCTACACCCAGTACTTC
>TRBD1|TRBV30|once|15|TRBJ2-4
CAWTGGILAKNIQYF
TGTGCCTGGACAGGGGGAATATTAGCCAAAAACATTCAGTACTTC
>-|TRBV19|-|12|TRBJ2-7
CAQGTGIYEQYF
TGTGCCCAGGGAACAGGAATCTACGAGCAGTACTTC
>-|TRBV14|-|13|TRBJ1-1
CASSQDPVRGAFF
TGTGCCAGCAGCCAAGATCCTGTGAGGGGGGCTTTCTTT
>-|TRBV5-4|-|15|TRBJ2-1
CASSTGTDLSNEQFF
TGTGCCAGCAGCACCGGGACGGATTTAAGCAATGAGCAGTTCTTC
>TRBD2|TRBV4-1|-|19|TRBJ2-1
CASSSSTSGDASSYNEQFF
TGCGCCAGCAGCTCATCGACTAGCGGGGACGCTAGCTCCTACAATGAGCAGTTCTTC
>TRBD1|TRBV18|-|18|TRBJ1-5
CASSPQTGGPYSNQPQHF
TGTGCCAGCTCACCACAGACAGGGGGCCCTTATAGCAATCAGCCCCAGCATTTT
>TRBD1|TRBV6-1|-|14|TRBJ2-5
CASSIPGQQETQYF
TGTGCCAGCAGTATTCCGGGACAGCAAGAGACCCAGTACTTC
>TRBD2|TRBV10-2|-|16|TRBJ2-3
CASKPLTSGSTDTQYF
TGCGCCAGCAAGCCTCTGACTAGCGGTAGCACAGATACGCAGTATTTT
>TRBD2|TRBV7-9|-|14|TRBJ2-1
CASSNGTNYNEQFF
TGTGCCAGCAGCAACGGGACTAATTACAATGAGCAGTTCTTC
>-|TRBV10-3|-|14|TRBJ2-1
CAINPEGRNNEQFF
TGTGCCATCAATCCGGAGGGCCGAAACAATGAGCAGTTCTTC
>TRBD2|TRBV10-3|-|14|TRBJ2-5
CAISLQGGVETQYF
TGTGCCATCAGCCTCCAGGGAGGGGTCGAGACCCAGTACTTC
>-|TRBV19|few|15|TRBJ1-5
CASSRQADSNQPQHF
TGTGCCAGTAGTAGACAGGCCGATAGCAATCAGCCCCAGCATTTT
>-|TRBV19|few|13|TRBJ1-5
CASNQDGNQPQHF
TGTGCCAGTAACCAAGACGGCAATCAGCCCCAGCATTTT